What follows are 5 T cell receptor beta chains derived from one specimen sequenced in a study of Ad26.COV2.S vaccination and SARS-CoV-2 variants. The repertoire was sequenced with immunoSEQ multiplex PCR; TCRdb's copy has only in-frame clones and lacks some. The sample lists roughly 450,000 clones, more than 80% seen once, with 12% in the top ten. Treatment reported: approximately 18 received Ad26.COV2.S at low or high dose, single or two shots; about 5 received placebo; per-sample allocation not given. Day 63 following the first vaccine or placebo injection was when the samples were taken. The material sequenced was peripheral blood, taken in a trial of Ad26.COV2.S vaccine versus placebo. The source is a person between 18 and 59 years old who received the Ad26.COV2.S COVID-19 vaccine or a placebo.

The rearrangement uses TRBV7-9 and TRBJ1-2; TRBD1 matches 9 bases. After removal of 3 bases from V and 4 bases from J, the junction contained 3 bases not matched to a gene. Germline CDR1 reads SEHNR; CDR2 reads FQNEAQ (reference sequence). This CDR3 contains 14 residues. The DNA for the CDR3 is TGTGCCAGCAGCTTTGTGGGACAGGGCTATGGCTACACCTTC. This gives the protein CASSFVGQGYGYTF.

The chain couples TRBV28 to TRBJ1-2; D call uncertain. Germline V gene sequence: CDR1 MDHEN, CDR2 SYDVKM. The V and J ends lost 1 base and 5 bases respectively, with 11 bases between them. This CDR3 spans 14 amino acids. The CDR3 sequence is CASSLYSGGYGYTF. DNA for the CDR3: TGTGCCAGCAGTTTATACAGCGGAGGTTATGGCTACACCTTC.

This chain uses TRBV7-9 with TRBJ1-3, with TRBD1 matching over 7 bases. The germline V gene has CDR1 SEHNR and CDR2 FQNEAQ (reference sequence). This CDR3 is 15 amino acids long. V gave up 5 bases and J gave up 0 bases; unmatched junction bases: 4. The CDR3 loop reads CASSRQGLSGNTIYF. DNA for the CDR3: TGTGCCAGCAGCCGACAGGGCCTCTCTGGAAACACCATATATTTT.

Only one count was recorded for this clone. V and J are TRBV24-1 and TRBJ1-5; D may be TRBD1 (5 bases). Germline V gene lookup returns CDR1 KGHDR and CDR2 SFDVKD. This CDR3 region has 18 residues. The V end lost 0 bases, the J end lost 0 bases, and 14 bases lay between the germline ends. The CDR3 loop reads CATSDLPSGHYSNQPQHF. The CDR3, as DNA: TGTGCCACCAGTGATTTGCCTTCAGGGCACTATAGCAATCAGCCCCAGCATTTT.

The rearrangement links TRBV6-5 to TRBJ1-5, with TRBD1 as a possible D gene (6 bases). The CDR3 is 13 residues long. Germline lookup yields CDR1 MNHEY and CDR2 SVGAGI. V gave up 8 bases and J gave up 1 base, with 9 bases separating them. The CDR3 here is CASGGQSNQPQHF. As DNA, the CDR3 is TGTGCCAGCGGGGGACAAAGCAATCAGCCCCAGCATTTT.